The rows below give T cell receptor beta chains drawn from one sample of a study of blood T cells in healthy people across ages. TCRdb fed the 5' RACE reads into MiXCR, producing one record per CDR3 protein. This sample has 450,000 to 700,000 distinct CDR3 sequences, with approximately 25% found just once. Specimen: blood. These receptors were obtained from a woman between 65 and 79 years old in good health. Both conserved end residues are part of each CDR3.

j_call v_call cdr3_aa
. TRBV20-1 CSASLSRTYEQYF
TRBJ1-4 TRBV20-1 CSARDLPGRDNEKLFF
TRBJ1-2 TRBV7-2 CASSFLKAGENGYTF
TRBJ2-3 TRBV10-3 CAISGAPTDTQYF
TRBJ1-2 TRBV14 CASSQEWEGARGYTF
TRBJ2-3 TRBV3-1 CASSHLTGLSTDTQYF
TRBJ2-1 TRBV6-2/TRBV6-3 CASSYLTALEQFF
TRBJ2-1 TRBV5-1 CASLEGGASYNEQFF
TRBJ2-5 TRBV7-2 CASSASGFQETQYF
TRBJ2-1 TRBV15 CATSRAGSFNEQFF
TRBJ1-1 TRBV3-1 CASSQDRWQAFF
TRBJ1-4 TRBV10-3 CAISRQGASEKLFF
TRBJ2-7 TRBV2 CASSKGQGASYEQYF
TRBJ2-5 TRBV5-1 CASGQYFQETQYF
TRBJ1-2 TRBV10-3 CAISEATGNYGYTF
TRBJ2-3 TRBV25-1 CASSESRPSGGTDTQYF
TRBJ2-5 TRBV20-1 CSARDISRGETQYF
TRBJ1-1 TRBV7-9 CASSLIVEAFF
TRBJ2-4 TRBV9 CASSVGVLGDVAKNIQYF
TRBJ1-3 TRBV6-5 CASSYSKGPGNTIYF
TRBJ2-5 TRBV3-1 CASRRTGGETQYF
TRBJ2-5 TRBV5-1 CASRLGAGGPETQYF
TRBJ2-3 TRBV25-1 CASSERGGEGDTQYF
TRBJ1-4 TRBV20-1 CSARVPRQGRENEKLFF
TRBJ2-7 TRBV20-1 CSAKGIRDRVMQEQYF
TRBJ1-2 TRBV27 CASKSEPANYGYTF
TRBJ2-1 TRBV10-3 CAISTSGAYNEQFF
TRBJ2-4 TRBV4-2 CASSQDYSGAKNIQYF